The next 10 T cell receptor beta chains were all read from a single sample in a study of CXCR4 blockade with PD-1 therapy in pancreatic cancer (dated by TCRdb to about 2019). Receptor libraries were prepared by the immunoSEQ multiplex PCR assay. In TCRdb, the immuneACCESS table is reduced to in-frame sequences with V and J assigned. These tables do not hold every clone; where another copy was compared, an unresolved V gene accounts for under half, and the others remain unexplained. Recorded for this sample are 6,000 or so clones; about 40% of them occurred a single time. About 12% of the sample is in the top ten clones. The sample taken for sequencing was tumor tissue. Receptors originate from a human donor with pancreatic ductal adenocarcinoma.

The rearrangement links TRBV7-7 to TRBJ2-1; possible D gene TRBD1, 6 bases. The V and J ends lost 2 bases and 4 bases respectively, with 12 bases between them. Germline values: CDR1 SSHAT, CDR2 FNYEAQ (reference sequence). CDR3 size: 15 residues. Here the CDR3 reads CASSLQGPTYNEQFF. The CDR3 DNA reads as TGTGCCAGCAGCTTACAGGGGCCAACTTACAATGAGCAGTTCTTC.

This CDR3 is CASSPSDDGYTF. CDR3 nucleotides: TGTGCCAGCAGTCCCTCTGACGATGGCTACACCTTC. This chain links TRBV28 with TRBJ1-2, with D unclear. In germline, CDR1 is MDHEN, CDR2 SYDVKM. CDR3 size: 12 residues. Between the trimmed V and J ends, which lost 5 bases and 6 bases, there was a span of 10 bases.

This chain connects TRBV6-8 to TRBJ2-3; perhaps D is TRBD1 or TRBD2 (5 bases each). Trimming took 2 bases from V and 5 from J, leaving 17 bases between them. The germline gives CDR1 MNHGY, CDR2 SAAAGT. The CDR3 length is 16 residues. CDR3 region: CASSYGDGPFRDTQYF. CDR3 sequence (DNA): TGTGCCAGCAGTTACGGGGACGGCCCCTTCCGAGATACGCAGTATTTT.

This clone has a handful of counts. The rearrangement links TRBV5-1 to TRBJ2-3; D remains unclear. The CDR3 has 14 amino acids. The V and J ends lost 4 bases and 2 bases respectively, with 11 bases between them. Germline CDR1 and CDR2: SGHRS and YFSETQ. CDR3 nucleotides: TGCGCCAGCAGCCAAGCCGGGTACACAGATACGCAGTATTTT. Amino acids: CASSQAGYTDTQYF.

J is TRBJ1-5 and V is TRBV4-1; TRBD1 aligns across 7 bases. Trimming took 1 base from V and 6 from J; bases not matched to a gene: 9. CDR3 length: 16 residues. Looked up from germline, CDR1 is MGHRA and CDR2 is YSYEKL. Written as DNA, the CDR3 is TGCGCCAGCAGCCAAGTACCGGGACAGCATTTTCAGCCCCAGCATTTT. This sequence encodes CASSQVPGQHFQPQHF.

This clone was observed a handful of times. V gene TRBV7-6 combines with J gene TRBJ2-1; 13 nucleotides align to TRBD2. Germline assignment: CDR1 SGHVS and CDR2 FNYEAQ. The CDR3 extends over 15 amino acids. V shed 10 bases and J 6 bases; nucleotides not matched to a gene: 9. CDR3 sequence: CATKGTSGNSNEQFF. The CDR3 region has the DNA TGTGCCACCAAGGGGACTAGCGGGAACTCCAATGAGCAGTTCTTC.

This clone has at least ten counts. In DNA form, the CDR3 reads TGTGCCAGCAGCCCCGGCCCCTCCTATGGCTACACCTTC. Protein: CASSPGPSYGYTF. This sequence joins TRBV6-8 and TRBJ1-2; D unclear. There are 13 residues in the CDR3. Germline assignment: CDR1 MNHGY and CDR2 SAAAGT. The V end was cut by 6 bases, the J end by 4 bases, with 12 bases between.

This clone turned up a few times. This chain uses TRBV1 with TRBJ2-5. TRBV1 constitutes a pseudogene. The CDR3 runs 13 residues. The DNA of the CDR3 is TGCGCCAGCAGCCAAGGTGGGGGAGAGACCCAGTACTTC. Its translation: CASSQGGGETQYF.

This clone was counted a few times. The rearrangement uses TRBV28 and TRBJ1-1; D gene ambiguous. Germline V lookup: CDR1 MDHEN, CDR2 SYDVKM. The V gene lost 1 base and the J gene lost 0 bases, with 15 bases spanning the gap. The CDR3 has 17 amino acids. CDR3 coding DNA: TGTGCCAGCAGTTTATTAGGTGGGATGGGCTTGAACACTGAAGCTTTCTTT. Amino acid sequence: CASSLLGGMGLNTEAFF.

This clone showed up many times. The chain links TRBV11-3 to TRBJ2-1; D remains ambiguous. CDR1 and CDR2 from the germline V gene are SGHNT and YENEEA. CDR3 length: 14 amino acids. The V and J ends lost 3 bases and 1 base respectively, with 7 bases between them. The CDR3 here is CASSFSRSYNEQFF. CDR3 sequence (DNA): TGTGCCAGCAGCTTTTCTAGGTCCTACAATGAGCAGTTCTTC.